The source of this T cell receptor (beta chain) is a study of blood T cell repertoires in COVID-19. As for the study in general: Collection of acute and convalescent COVID-19 samples took place in the United States, Italy and Spain.

Profiled with immunoSEQ multiplex PCR; TCRdb holds only in-frame clones, not every one. The sample has about 270,000 clones, roughly 80% seen once; the top ten hold 8% to 9.5%. The CDR3 sequence is 13 residues long. V was clipped by 0 bases and J by 9 bases, with 12 bases between them. Germline V CDR1 and CDR2: SGHNT, YYREEE (reference sequence). This rearrangement joins TRBV5-4 to TRBJ1-1; possible D gene TRBD1, 5 bases. The receptor was isolated from a woman aged 45-59 years who had recovered from COVID-19. The sample was peripheral blood. CDR3 DNA: TGTGCCAGCAGCTTGGCTGCAGGGCGTCAAGCTTTCTTT. Translation gives CASSLAAGRQAFF.